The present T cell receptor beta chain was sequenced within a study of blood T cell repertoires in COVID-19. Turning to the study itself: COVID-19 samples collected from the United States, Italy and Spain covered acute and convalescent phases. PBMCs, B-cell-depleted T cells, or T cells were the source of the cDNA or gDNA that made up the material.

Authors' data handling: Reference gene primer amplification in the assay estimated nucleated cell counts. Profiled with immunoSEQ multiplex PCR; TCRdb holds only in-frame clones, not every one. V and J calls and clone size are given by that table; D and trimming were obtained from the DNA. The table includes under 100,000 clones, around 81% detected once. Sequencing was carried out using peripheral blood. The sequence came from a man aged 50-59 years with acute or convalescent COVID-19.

In nucleotides, the CDR3 is TGCGCCAGCAGCCCGGAAGGACAGGGGTACACTGAAGCTTTCTTT. This gives the protein CASSPEGQGYTEAFF. The rearrangement joins TRBV4-3 to TRBJ1-1, with 9 bases identical to TRBD1. Germline CDR1 LGHNA, CDR2 YSLEER. J gave up 3 bases and V 4 bases, and 6 bases lay outside the gene matches. CDR3 length: 15 residues.